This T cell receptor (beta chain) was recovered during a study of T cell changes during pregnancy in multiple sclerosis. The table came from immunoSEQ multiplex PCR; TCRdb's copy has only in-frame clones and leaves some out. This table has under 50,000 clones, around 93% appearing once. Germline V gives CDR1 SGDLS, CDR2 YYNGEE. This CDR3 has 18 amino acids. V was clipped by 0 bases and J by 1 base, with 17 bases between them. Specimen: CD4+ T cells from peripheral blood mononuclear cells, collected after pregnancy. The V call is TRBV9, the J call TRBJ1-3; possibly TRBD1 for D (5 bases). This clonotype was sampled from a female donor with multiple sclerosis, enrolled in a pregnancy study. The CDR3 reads CASSVGTRGVGSGNTIYF. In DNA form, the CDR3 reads TGTGCCAGCAGCGTAGGGACCCGGGGGGTTGGTTCTGGAAACACCATATATTTT.